The TCR beta chain described here comes from a study of blood T cell repertoires in COVID-19. Study context: T cells, B-cell-depleted T cells, or PBMCs provided the cDNA or gDNA that served as material.

It was during active infection that Seattle patients were enrolled and then longitudinally followed. Methods used by the authors: Amplification of reference gene primers was used by the study to estimate nucleated cell counts. Sequencing was performed with immunoSEQ multiplex PCR; in TCRdb, only in-frame clones are kept and a portion is missing. V, J and clone size derive from that table, while D and trimming were established from the DNA sequence. Of approximately 300,000 clones in the sample, around 90% were seen once. The CDR3 runs to 12 residues. Trimming shortened V by 10 bases and J by 9 bases, and 13 bases separated the two germline ends. Germline CDR1 MDHEN, CDR2 SYDVKM.

Sequenced input: peripheral blood. The source of this sequence is a woman aged 30 to 39 with COVID-19, enrolled during active disease. The chain employs TRBV28 and TRBJ1-6, with a tentative D call TRBD1 (6 bases). Written as DNA, the CDR3 is TGTGCCACAGGACAGCGGGGTTCACCCCTCCACTTT. It specifies CATGQRGSPLHF.